The following is a TCR beta chain sequence with its context. Produced via immunoSEQ multiplex PCR; TCRdb's table is partial and in-frame only. This sample has 250,000 to 300,000 clones, with 75% to 95% found just once. The data originate from a study of blood T cell repertoires in COVID-19. Background on the study: The study drew acute and convalescent COVID-19 samples from the United States, Italy and Spain.

Germline CDR1 is KGHSH and CDR2 is LQKENI. V lost 0 bases and J 4 bases, leaving 9 bases between the germline ends. This CDR3 has 14 residues. Ages ranged from about 18 to 89 years, with residence in about 23 US areas. Resolution of symptoms, clearance, or two negative PCRs was present in recovered Cohort 3 donors. The rearrangement links TRBV18 to TRBJ1-1; D is possibly TRBD1 (5 bases). The TCR was taken from a woman aged 30 to 39 who had recovered from COVID-19. The material sequenced was PBMCs or T cells enriched from blood (not recorded which). CDR3 bases: TGTGCCAGCTCACCACCAACCAGGGTCACTGAAGCTTTCTTT. Residues: CASSPPTRVTEAFF. The full variable domain, rest sourced from reference TRBV18 and TRBJ1-1, is NAGVMQNPRHLVRRRGQEARLRCSPMKGHSHVYWYRQLPEEGLKFMVYLQKENIIDESGMPKERFSAEFPKEGPSILRIQQVVRGDSAAYFCASSPPTRVTEAFFGQGTRLTVV.